This T cell receptor beta chain was sequenced during a study of Graves' ophthalmopathy and Graves' hyperthyroidism. General study points: Detected in blood as well were most expanded thyroid clonotypes with frequency above 0.001.

Beta-chain TCR CDR3 regions were amplified from RNA transcripts. The authors performed first-round RT-PCR with HTBI primers and then a second-round multiplex PCR. TCRdb reprocessed the multiplex PCR reads with MiXCR, giving one entry per CDR3 protein. The sample lists about 550,000 distinct CDR3 sequences, 35% to 40% occurring once. This clonotype was recorded at least ten times. Its antigen is unknown. The V and J ends lost 6 bases and 7 bases, in that order; junction bases with no gene match: 9. The CDR3 covers 15 residues. In germline, CDR1 is SNHLY, CDR2 FYNNEI. A diagnosis was made from clinical symptoms together with serum thyroxine, TRAb, thyroid ultrasound and orbital computed tomography.

This sequence originates from an adult man with Graves' hyperthyroidism. This sequence joins TRBV2 and TRBJ2-3, with TRBD2 matching over 11 bases. Sequencing was carried out using peripheral blood or thyroid tissue (not recorded which). This chain's CDR3 is CASSPSGRSSYTQYF. CDR3 nucleotides: TGTGCCAGCAGCCCTAGCGGGAGGAGTTCTTATACGCAGTATTTT.